The text below deals with one T cell receptor beta chain. Its target is unknown. TCRdb re-derived calls from the reads in MiXCR, one entry per CDR3 protein. The sample contains roughly 220,000 distinct CDR3 sequences, around two fifths of which appear only once. The V gene lost 7 bases and the J gene lost 2 bases, with 12 bases spanning the gap. The CDR3 sequence is 13 residues long. Germline V lookup: CDR1 MDHEN, CDR2 SYDVKM. These data belong to a study of T cell repertoires in cytomegalovirus infection. The overall study: Recently identified HLA-C-restricted and well-studied HLA-B-restricted CMV epitopes were used. Indications of both CMV infection and matching HLA type were provided by public TCR beta signatures.

General study findings and limits: The ex vivo response showed dominance by HLA-C-restricted CMV-specific TCR beta clonotypes. Based on cumulative public TCR beta family frequency, carriers of CMV plus the relevant HLA were identified.

Source: CD8+ T cells from cultured PBMCs, taken from culture after CMV antigen stimulation. The receptor was derived from a human donor in good health (CMV status not recorded). Some clones in this sample may be carry-over from other donors' samples. The V and J genes are TRBV28 and TRBJ2-7; possibly TRBD2 for D (5 bases). Here the CDR3 DNA reads TGTGCCAGCAAGGACCGGGAAACCTACGAGCAGTACTTC. Translated: CASKDRETYEQYF. The complete variable domain, with remaining parts taken from reference TRBV28 and TRBJ2-7, reads DVKVTQSSRYLVKRTGEKVFLECVQDMDHENMFWYRQDPGLGLRLIYFSYDVKMKEKGDIPEGYSVSREKKERFSLILESASTNQTSMYLCASKDRETYEQYFGPGTRLTVT.